The sequence of this T cell receptor (beta chain) was determined in a study of CD8+CD57+ T cells in acquired aplastic anemia. Looking at the study overall: Healthy donors gave some 10 million reads on average for CD4+ cells.

A note on this clonotype: Its specificity is not known.

Losses at the gene ends were 6 bases for V and 8 bases for J; bases not matched to a gene: 7. The germline CDR1 and CDR2 sequences are LNHDA and SQIVND (reference sequence). This CDR3 is built from 14 residues. TCR beta VDJ and CDR3 profiles were obtained from a genomic DNA template. TCRdb reprocessed the reads via MiXCR and lists one record per CDR3 protein. The table lists around 170,000 distinct CDR3 sequences, around 60% of them singletons. Notes on the study in general: Patients and controls were found to share roughly 31 CD8+ CDR3 sequences.

The clonotype originates from a human donor in good health. The gene calls are TRBV19 and TRBJ1-2; 12 nucleotides align to TRBD1. Sequenced material: sorted CD4+, CD8+, or CD8+CD57+ T cells (not recorded which) from PBMCs. The CDR3 protein is CASREGQGARGYTF. The CDR3 DNA is TGTGCCAGTAGAGAGGGACAGGGGGCGCGAGGCTACACCTTC.